The clone carrying this T cell receptor beta chain was found once. The data belong to a study of tumor T cells in aggressive B-cell lymphoma. Repertoires were generated with immunoSEQ multiplex PCR, while TCRdb's copy carries only in-frame clones and drops some. Here the sample spans around 2,200 clones, about four fifths being singletons. Germline lookup yields CDR1 MNHEY and CDR2 SMNVEV (reference sequence). V gave up 0 bases and J gave up 4 bases; unmatched junction bases: 2. The CDR3 is 15 amino acids. The sequence was collected from an adult with diffuse large B cell lymphoma. The sample taken for sequencing was tumor tissue. This sequence joins TRBV27 and TRBJ1-1, with 10 bases identical to TRBD1. The CDR3 DNA follows: TGTGCCAGCAGTTTATCCCGGACAGGGGGCACTGAAGCTTTCTTT. Translation: CASSLSRTGGTEAFF.